The clone carrying this T cell receptor beta chain was seen a handful of times. MiXCR was run by TCRdb on the RT-PCR reads, yielding one entry per CDR3 protein. The sample carries about 680,000 distinct CDR3 sequences, approximately 15% recorded once. Per germline, CDR1 DFQATT and CDR2 SNEGSKA (reference sequence). The CDR3 contains 12 residues. V was pared by 1 base and J by 6 bases, with 7 bases between. This chain uses TRBV20-1 with TRBJ1-5, with D hard to call. The sequence derives from a female donor in good health, serving as a healthy control. Sequencing was performed on memory CD4+ T cells from blood. CDR3 nucleotide sequence: TGCAGTGCTAGAGGTTCAACTCAGCCCCAGCATTTT. Translation gives CSARGSTQPQHF.